These 20 T cell receptor beta chains were sequenced from one sample in a study of T-cell reconstitution after alpha-beta-depleted transplantation in children. As it was prepared, the TCRbeta library received unique molecular identifiers. Each CDR3 protein gets one entry after TCRdb re-called the PCR reads with MiXCR. The data show 700,000 or so distinct CDR3 sequences, approximately 14% seen once. The sequences come from PBMCs, collected before TCRalphabeta/CD19-depleted stem cell transplant. These receptors were collected from a girl aged 2 to 9 with congenital amegakaryocytic thrombocytopenia, due to receive a stem cell transplant.

V gene TRBV18 combines with J gene TRBJ2-7; 7 bases match TRBD1. The CDR3 loop spans 16 amino acids. Germline V CDR1 and CDR2: KGHSH, LQKENI. J was trimmed by 5 bases and V by 6 bases; bases with no gene match: 16. The CDR3 reads CASSDKSGTVLNEQYF. The CDR3 DNA reads TGTGCCAGCTCCGATAAATCCGGGACAGTCCTGAACGAGCAGTACTTC. The entire variable domain, with the rest obtained from reference TRBV18 and TRBJ2-7, is as follows: NAGVMQNPRHLVRRRGQEARLRCSPMKGHSHVYWYRQLPEEGLKFMVYLQKENIIDESGMPKERFSAEFPKEGPSILRIQQVVRGDSAAYFCASSDKSGTVLNEQYFGPGTRLTVT.

J is TRBJ1-2 and V is TRBV5-1, with TRBD1 matching over 7 bases. The germline V gene has CDR1 SGHRS and CDR2 YFSETQ. The CDR3 has 13 amino acids. V gave up 0 bases and J gave up 6 bases; unmatched junction bases: 2. As DNA, the CDR3 is TGCGCCAGCAGCTTGGAGGGGGCAGATGGCTACACCTTC. This gives the protein CASSLEGADGYTF.

This clonotype was seen at least ten times. The chain couples TRBV10-3 to TRBJ1-1, with 7 bases fitting TRBD1. Germline values: CDR1 ENHRY, CDR2 SYGVKD. J lost 0 bases, V lost 9 bases, and 1 base had no gene match. The CDR3 runs 12 residues. The CDR3 DNA reads TGTGCCATACAGGGGATGAACACTGAAGCTTTCTTT. It codes for CAIQGMNTEAFF.

This clonotype was counted at least ten times. DNA of the CDR3: TGTGCCAGCAGCTTGTTAGCGACAGGGAATCAGCCCCAGCATTTT. This translates into CASSLLATGNQPQHF. The genes are TRBV5-6 and TRBJ1-5; TRBD1 aligns across 7 bases. The CDR3 length is 15 residues. The germline gives CDR1 SGHDT, CDR2 YYEEEE. Unmatched junction bases numbered 5, after V lost 1 base and J lost 4 bases.

The genes are TRBV3-1 and TRBJ1-1; D may be TRBD1 (5 bases). This CDR3 has 13 residues. The V end lost 0 bases, the J end lost 12 bases, and 14 bases lay between the germline ends. Germline V gene sequence: CDR1 LGHDT, CDR2 YNNKEL (reference sequence). The CDR3 sequence is CASSQDLKGKTFF. In nucleotides, the CDR3 is TGTGCCAGCAGCCAAGATTTGAAGGGGAAAACTTTCTTT.

This clonotype was observed a handful of times. The J gene is TRBJ2-7, the V gene TRBV11-1; TRBD1 matches at 8 bases. From germline, CDR1 is SGHAT and CDR2 FQDESV (reference sequence). V was pared by 1 base and J by 4 bases, with 21 bases of the junction left unmatched. The CDR3 consists of 20 residues. For the CDR3, the DNA is TGTGCCAGCAGCTTAGATTCCATGCTCAGGGCAGGGGGCCGGTCTTACGAGCAGTACTTC. Translated, it gives CASSLDSMLRAGGRSYEQYF.

J is TRBJ2-7 and V is TRBV2; D possibly uses TRBD1 or TRBD2 (6 bases each). The CDR3 is 14 residues long. Germline V gene lookup returns CDR1 SNHLY and CDR2 FYNNEI. V was clipped by 10 bases and J by 1 base, with 17 bases between them. The CDR3 nucleotides read TGTGCCATCCGGGGGCTAGAATTTTCCTACGAGCAGTACTTC. The encoded protein is CAIRGLEFSYEQYF.

This clonotype has a count of ten or more. The rearrangement uses TRBV5-1 and TRBJ2-5; D might be TRBD1 (6 bases). Trimming pared 6 bases from V and 5 bases from J, leaving 11 bases between. The CDR3 loop spans 12 amino acids. CDR1 is SGHRS and CDR2 is YFSETQ in the germline V gene. In DNA, the CDR3 is TGCGCCAGCATAGACAGGTGGGAGACCCAGTACTTC. Translated, it gives CASIDRWETQYF. Full variable domain (rest looked up from reference TRBV5-1 and TRBJ2-5): KAGVTQTPRYLIKTRGQQVTLSCSPISGHRSVSWYQQTPGQGLQFLFEYFSETQRNKGNFPGRFSGRQFSNSRSEMNVSTLELGDSALYLCASIDRWETQYFGPGTRLLVL.

This clonotype was observed once. The rearrangement uses TRBV29-1 and TRBJ1-1; 7 bases are a match to TRBD1. This CDR3 contains 13 residues. V gave up 6 bases and J gave up 6 bases; unmatched junction bases: 10. Per germline, CDR1 SQVTM and CDR2 ANQGSEA. CDR3 coding DNA: TGCAGCGTCCTAAGGGACAGCCCCTCTGAAGCTTTCTTT. Its translation is CSVLRDSPSEAFF.

About this clonotype: A much bigger clone sits one base away, suggesting this may be a read error. The genes are TRBV6-5 and TRBJ2-1; maybe TRBD2 (5 bases). V gave up 7 bases and J gave up 8 bases, with 18 bases separating them. Per germline, CDR1 MNHEY and CDR2 SVGAGI. There are 14 residues in the CDR3. The CDR3 DNA is TGTGCCAGCATTTCGAGAGGGTTGATTTATGAGCAGTTCTTC. Protein sequence: CASISRGLIYEQFF.

Concerning this clonotype: One end of the junction is discordant with germline, which a read error may explain. The chain has TRBV6-6 and TRBJ2-7; the D is unclear. In germline, CDR1 is MNHNY, CDR2 SVGAGI (reference sequence). The length of the CDR3 is 12 residues. The CDR3 here is CASSSRVYGQYF. The CDR3 region has the DNA TGTGCCAGCAGTTCACGGGTCTACGGGCAGTACTTC.

There are a few counts of this clonotype. V and J are TRBV7-3 and TRBJ2-1; D gene ambiguous. Trimming cost V 5 bases and J 0 bases, with 17 bases left between them. Germline V CDR1 and CDR2: SGHTA, FQGTGA. CDR3 length equals 17 residues. In DNA, the CDR3 is TGTGCCAGCAGCCAAAATCCCCTCACTCACTCCTACAATGAGCAGTTCTTC. Its translation: CASSQNPLTHSYNEQFF.

This clonotype came up a few times. CDR3 bases: TGTGCCAGCAGTAGGTCTAGCGGGGGTGAGAATGAGCAGTTCTTC. Translated, it gives CASSRSSGGENEQFF. The J gene is TRBJ2-1, the V gene TRBV12-3 or TRBV12-4; 10 positions agree with TRBD2. J was trimmed by 7 bases and V by 5 bases; bases with no gene match: 8. The CDR3 totals 15 residues.

The rearrangement uses TRBV19 and TRBJ2-1, with 7 bases lining up with TRBD1. V dropped 5 bases and J dropped 4; count of bases not matched to a gene: 8. CDR3 length: 15 residues. Germline V CDR1 and CDR2: LNHDA, SQIVND (reference sequence). The CDR3: CASSFTGTVYNEQFF. The CDR3 nucleotides read TGTGCCAGTAGTTTTACCGGGACAGTATACAATGAGCAGTTCTTC.

This clonotype has at least ten counts. This chain uses TRBV20-1 with TRBJ1-5; D unresolved. Looked up from germline, CDR1 is DFQATT and CDR2 is SNEGSKA (reference sequence). V dropped 6 bases and J dropped 4 bases, with 16 bases sitting between them. CDR3 size: 14 residues. The CDR3 DNA is TGCAGTGCCGGCCGACGGACTAGGAATCAGCCCCAGCATTTT. Encoded protein: CSAGRRTRNQPQHF.

This clonotype was observed a few times. This rearrangement joins TRBV20-1 to TRBJ2-3, with 8 bases aligning to TRBD1. Germline trimming cut 6 bases from V and 3 bases from J; bases unmatched to any gene: 8. This CDR3 is built from 14 residues. Germline values: CDR1 DFQATT, CDR2 SNEGSKA (reference sequence). The DNA of the CDR3 is TGCAGTGCGGAAATGGACAGGGTGACAGATACGCAGTATTTT. Translating it yields CSAEMDRVTDTQYF.

This clonotype was observed many times. The rearrangement links TRBV29-1 to TRBJ1-2; tentative D call: TRBD1 (5 bases). Trimming removed 4 bases from V and 8 bases from J, with 14 bases in between. CDR1 and CDR2 (germline): SQVTM, ANQGSEA. CDR3 length: 12 amino acids. CDR3 sequence (DNA): TGCAGCGTTGCCGGGGGTGTCGGCGGCTACACCTTC. As protein: CSVAGGVGGYTF.

The rearrangement uses TRBV20-1 and TRBJ2-1, with D hard to call. Deletions cut 2 bases from V and 5 bases from J, with 10 bases between. Germline V gene lookup returns CDR1 DFQATT and CDR2 SNEGSKA (reference sequence). This CDR3 spans 13 amino acids. The CDR3 is CSARSGVNNEQFF. DNA of the CDR3: TGCAGTGCTAGATCTGGGGTCAACAATGAGCAGTTCTTC.

The chain employs TRBV7-6 and TRBJ1-4; the D gene is possibly TRBD1 (5 bases). The CDR3 extends over 16 amino acids. Germline V lookup: CDR1 SGHVS, CDR2 FNYEAQ. V gave up 4 bases and J gave up 8 bases, with 20 bases separating them. CDR3 coding DNA: TGTGCCAGCAGCTGGGGGGGGAAACCAGCGGGAGAAAAACTGTTTTTT. Translated, it gives CASSWGGKPAGEKLFF.

The V and J genes are TRBV19 and TRBJ1-5, with D unresolved. CDR1 is LNHDA and CDR2 is SQIVND in the germline V gene (reference sequence). V was clipped by 3 bases and J by 0 bases, with 9 bases between them. The CDR3 is 15 residues long. CDR3 nucleotides: TGTGCCAGTAGTATTTCGCTGTTTAGCAATCAGCCCCAGCATTTT. This sequence encodes CASSISLFSNQPQHF.